What follows are 8 T cell receptor beta chains derived from one specimen sequenced in a study of blood T cell repertoires in COVID-19. TCRdb's copy holds only in-frame clones and misses some; the assay was immunoSEQ multiplex PCR. The table lists around 320,000 clones, about 85% of them singletons. Sequencing used peripheral blood. These receptors were taken from a young man with active or convalescent COVID-19.

V gene TRBV7-9 combines with J gene TRBJ1-1; 7 bases fit TRBD1. Germline V gives CDR1 SEHNR, CDR2 FQNEAQ (reference sequence). With V trimmed by 4 bases and J by 10 bases, 12 bases remained unmatched. The CDR3 totals 14 residues. For the CDR3, the DNA is TGTGCCAGCAGCTCAAGGCAGGGACAGAGAGGAGCTTTCTTT. It is translated as CASSSRQGQRGAFF.

CDR3 nucleotide sequence: TGCGCCAGCAGCTTGAACGAGGGAGCCTATAATTCACCCCTCCACTTT. Translation: CASSLNEGAYNSPLHF. The V and J genes are TRBV5-1 and TRBJ1-6; D is unresolved. V was pared by 1 base and J by 2 bases, with 10 bases between. Germline V gene sequence: CDR1 SGHRS, CDR2 YFSETQ. The CDR3 sequence is 16 residues long.

This clone was counted only a few times. The V call is TRBV10-3, the J call TRBJ2-2; the D gene is possibly TRBD2 (6 bases). There are 16 residues in the CDR3. CDR1 ENHRY and CDR2 SYGVKD come from the germline V gene. Trimming took 7 bases from V and 3 from J, leaving 18 bases between them. Here the CDR3 reads CAIKKWGDVDTGELFF. The CDR3 nucleotides read TGTGCCATCAAAAAGTGGGGGGATGTTGACACCGGGGAGCTGTTTTTT.

This clone was counted between two and nine times. The chain recombines TRBV2 with TRBJ2-7; no clear D gene. Germline-derived CDR1 and CDR2 are SNHLY and FYNNEI. The CDR3 sequence is 14 residues long. V was clipped by 4 bases and J by 6 bases, with 16 bases between them. In DNA, the CDR3 is TGTGCCAGCAGTGTGCTGATTAGTATCCGCGAGCAGTACTTC. Translated: CASSVLISIREQYF.

The V gene is TRBV18, the J gene TRBJ2-7; 12 bases match TRBD1. Germline V gene sequence: CDR1 KGHSH, CDR2 LQKENI. J gave up 0 bases and V 5 bases, and 17 bases lay outside the gene matches. This CDR3 comprises 20 residues. CDR3 amino acids: CASSSTGTGGAFGSSYEQYF. The CDR3 DNA reads as TGTGCCAGCTCATCCACCGGGACAGGGGGCGCGTTTGGGAGCTCCTACGAGCAGTACTTC.

This clone was seen a handful of times. The chain couples TRBV29-1 to TRBJ1-2, with D unclear. The CDR3 consists of 15 residues. Germline loops: CDR1 SQVTM, CDR2 ANQGSEA. Trimming shortened V by 4 bases and J by 8 bases, and 23 bases separated the two germline ends. CDR3 nucleotide sequence: TGCAGCGTTGTTGTTGCCGGGCGGGCGTTTGGAGGCTACACCTTC. Translated: CSVVVAGRAFGGYTF.

The rearrangement links TRBV3-1 (or the pseudogene TRBV3-2) to TRBJ1-2; D may be TRBD1 (5 bases). CDR1 is LGHDT, CDR2 YNNKEL, per germline (reference sequence). Trimming shortened V by 4 bases and J by 8 bases, and 17 bases separated the two germline ends. The CDR3 totals 14 residues. CDR3 amino acids: CASSPRTLLEGYTF. The CDR3 DNA follows: TGTGCCAGCAGCCCACGGACACTTTTAGAGGGCTACACCTTC.

The chain employs TRBV20-1 and TRBJ1-2; D gene ambiguous. CDR3 size: 14 residues. Germline lookup yields CDR1 DFQATT and CDR2 SNEGSKA (reference sequence). Trimming left V 3 bases short and J 1 base short, with 12 bases between. The CDR3 DNA reads as TGCAGTGCTAGTAGCAGGATGGGTAACTATGGCTACACCTTC. It translates to CSASSRMGNYGYTF.